This T cell receptor beta chain was retrieved from a study of T cells in Graves' hyperthyroidism and ophthalmopathy. V shed 2 bases and J shed 1 base, with 14 bases lying between them. Germline loops: CDR1 SGHAT, CDR2 FQDESV (reference sequence). The CDR3 extends over 16 amino acids. Amplified regions were TCR beta CDR3 sequences from RNA transcripts. Initially, a first-round RT-PCR of the TCR CDR3 employed the HTBI primer set. TCRdb redid the calling of the multiplex PCR reads with MiXCR, one entry per CDR3 protein. Here the sample spans fewer than 300,000 distinct CDR3 sequences, less than 30% being singletons. Diagnosis rested on symptoms, serum thyroxine and TRAb, thyroid ultrasound, and orbital computed tomography. At first hyperthyroidism diagnosis, before any ophthalmopathy symptoms, the blood sample was collected.

The sequenced sample was blood. The TCR originated in a man aged 35 to 55 with Graves' hyperthyroidism that later progressed to Graves' ophthalmopathy. The rearrangement links TRBV11-1 to TRBJ1-1, with a tentative D call TRBD1 (5 bases). The CDR3 nucleotides read TGTGCCAGCAGCTTAAGTGGAGGCAGGGCGAACACTGAAGCTTTCTTT. It translates to CASSLSGGRANTEAFF. The full variable domain, rest sourced from reference TRBV11-1 and TRBJ1-1, is EAEVAQSPRYKITEKSQAVAFWCDPISGHATLYWYRQILGQGPELLVQFQDESVVDDSQLPKDRFSAERLKGVDSTLKIQPAELGDSAMYLCASSLSGGRANTEAFFGQGTRLTVV.